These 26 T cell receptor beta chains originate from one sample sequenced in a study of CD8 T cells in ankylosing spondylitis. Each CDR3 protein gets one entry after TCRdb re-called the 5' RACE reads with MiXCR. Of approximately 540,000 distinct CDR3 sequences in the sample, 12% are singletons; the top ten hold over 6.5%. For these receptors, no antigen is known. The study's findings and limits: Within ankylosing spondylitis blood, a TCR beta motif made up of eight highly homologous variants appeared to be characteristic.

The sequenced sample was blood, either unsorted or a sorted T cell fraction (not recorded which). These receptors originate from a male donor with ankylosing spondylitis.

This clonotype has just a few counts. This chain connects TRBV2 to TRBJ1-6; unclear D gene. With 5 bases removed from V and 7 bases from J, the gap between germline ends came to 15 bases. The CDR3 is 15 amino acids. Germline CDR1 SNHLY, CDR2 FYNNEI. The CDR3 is CASSTGAAGNSPLHF. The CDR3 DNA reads TGTGCCAGCAGTACTGGAGCAGCGGGAAATTCACCCCTCCACTTT.

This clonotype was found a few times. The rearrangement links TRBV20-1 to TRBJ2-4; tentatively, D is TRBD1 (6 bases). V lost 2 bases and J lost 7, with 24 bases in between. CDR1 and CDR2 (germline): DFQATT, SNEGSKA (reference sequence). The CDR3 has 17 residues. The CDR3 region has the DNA TGCAGTGCTAGATTGGACAGCCATTCCATTCAGGGGAACATTCAGTACTTC. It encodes CSARLDSHSIQGNIQYF.

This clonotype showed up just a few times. The CDR3 sequence is CATSSDLRGAWGGELFF. CDR3 sequence (DNA): TGTGCCACCAGCAGCGACTTACGGGGGGCTTGGGGCGGGGAGCTGTTTTTT. The genes are TRBV15 and TRBJ2-2, with D tentatively TRBD2 (7 bases). Trimming took 3 bases from V and 7 from J, leaving 21 bases between them. The CDR3 sequence is 17 residues long. Germline CDR1 and CDR2: LNHNV and YYDKDF (reference sequence).

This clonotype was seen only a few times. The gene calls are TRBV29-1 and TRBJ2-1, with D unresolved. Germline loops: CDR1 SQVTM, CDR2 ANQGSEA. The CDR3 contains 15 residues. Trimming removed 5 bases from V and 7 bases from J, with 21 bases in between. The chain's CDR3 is CSVKVSTATDNEQFF. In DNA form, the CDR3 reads TGCAGCGTTAAGGTATCCACAGCCACCGATAATGAGCAGTTCTTC.

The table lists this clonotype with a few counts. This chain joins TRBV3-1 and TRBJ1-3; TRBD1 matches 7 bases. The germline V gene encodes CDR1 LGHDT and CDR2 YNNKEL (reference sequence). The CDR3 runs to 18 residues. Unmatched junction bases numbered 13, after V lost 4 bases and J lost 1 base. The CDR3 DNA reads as TGTGCCAGCAGCCTGGCTTCATTAACAGGGGCTTCTGGAAACACCATATATTTT. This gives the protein CASSLASLTGASGNTIYF. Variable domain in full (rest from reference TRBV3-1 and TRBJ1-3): DTAVSQTPKYLVTQMGNDKSIKCEQNLGHDTMYWYKQDSKKFLKIMFSYNNKELIINETVPNRFSPKSPDKAHLNLHINSLELGDSAVYFCASSLASLTGASGNTIYFGEGSWLTVV.

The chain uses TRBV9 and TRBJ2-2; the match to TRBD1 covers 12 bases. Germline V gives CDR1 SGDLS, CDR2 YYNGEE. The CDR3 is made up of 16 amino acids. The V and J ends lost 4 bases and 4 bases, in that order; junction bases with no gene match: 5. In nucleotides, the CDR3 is TGTGCCAGCAGCACCGGGACAGGGGGCATCACCGGGGAGCTGTTTTTT. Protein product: CASSTGTGGITGELFF.

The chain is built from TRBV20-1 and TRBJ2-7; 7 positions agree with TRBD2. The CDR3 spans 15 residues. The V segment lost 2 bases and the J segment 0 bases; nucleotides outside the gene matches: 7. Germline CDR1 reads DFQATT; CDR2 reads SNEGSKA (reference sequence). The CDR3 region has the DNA TGCAGTGCTAGATTCACCGCGGGAGCCTCCTACGAGCAGTACTTC. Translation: CSARFTAGASYEQYF.

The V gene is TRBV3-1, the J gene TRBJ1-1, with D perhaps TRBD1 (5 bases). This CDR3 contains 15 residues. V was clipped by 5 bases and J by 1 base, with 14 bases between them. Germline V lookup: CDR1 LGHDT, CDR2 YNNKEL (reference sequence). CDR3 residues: CASSSSRGGNTEAFF. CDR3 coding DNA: TGTGCCAGCAGCTCAAGTAGGGGTGGGAACACTGAAGCTTTCTTT. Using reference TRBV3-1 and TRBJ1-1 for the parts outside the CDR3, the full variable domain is DTAVSQTPKYLVTQMGNDKSIKCEQNLGHDTMYWYKQDSKKFLKIMFSYNNKELIINETVPNRFSPKSPDKAHLNLHINSLELGDSAVYFCASSSSRGGNTEAFFGQGTRLTVV.

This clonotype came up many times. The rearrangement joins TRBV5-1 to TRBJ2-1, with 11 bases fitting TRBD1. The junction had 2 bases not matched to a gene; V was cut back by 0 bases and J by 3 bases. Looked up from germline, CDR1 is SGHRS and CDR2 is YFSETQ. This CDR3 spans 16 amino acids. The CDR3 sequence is CASSLEGTGGYNEQFF. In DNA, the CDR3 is TGCGCCAGCAGCTTGGAAGGGACAGGGGGCTACAATGAGCAGTTCTTC.

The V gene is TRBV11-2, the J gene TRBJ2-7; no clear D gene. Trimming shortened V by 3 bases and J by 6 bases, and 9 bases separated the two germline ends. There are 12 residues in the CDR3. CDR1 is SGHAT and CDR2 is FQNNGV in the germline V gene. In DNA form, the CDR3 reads TGTGCCAGCAGCTTCGGTGAAAGCGAGCAGTACTTC. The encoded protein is CASSFGESEQYF.

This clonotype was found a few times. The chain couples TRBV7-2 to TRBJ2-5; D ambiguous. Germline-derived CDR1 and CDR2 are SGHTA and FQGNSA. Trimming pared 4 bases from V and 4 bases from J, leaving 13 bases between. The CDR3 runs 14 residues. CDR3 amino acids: CASSSARSVETQYF. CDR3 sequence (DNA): TGTGCCAGCAGCTCCGCCCGGTCGGTAGAGACCCAGTACTTC.

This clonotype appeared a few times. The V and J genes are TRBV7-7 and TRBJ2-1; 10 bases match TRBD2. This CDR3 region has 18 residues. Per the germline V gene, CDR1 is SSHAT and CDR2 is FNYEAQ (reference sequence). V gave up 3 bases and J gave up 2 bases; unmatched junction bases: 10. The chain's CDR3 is CASSFRPLAGVPYNEQFF. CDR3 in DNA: TGTGCCAGCAGCTTCAGGCCCCTAGCGGGAGTTCCCTACAATGAGCAGTTCTTC.

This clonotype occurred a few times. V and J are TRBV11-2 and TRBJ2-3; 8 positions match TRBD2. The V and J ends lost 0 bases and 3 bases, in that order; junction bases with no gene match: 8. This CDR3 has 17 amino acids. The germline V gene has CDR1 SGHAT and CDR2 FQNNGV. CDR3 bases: TGTGCCAGCAGCTTAGATGAACTAGCGGACTATACAGATACGCAGTATTTT. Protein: CASSLDELADYTDTQYF.

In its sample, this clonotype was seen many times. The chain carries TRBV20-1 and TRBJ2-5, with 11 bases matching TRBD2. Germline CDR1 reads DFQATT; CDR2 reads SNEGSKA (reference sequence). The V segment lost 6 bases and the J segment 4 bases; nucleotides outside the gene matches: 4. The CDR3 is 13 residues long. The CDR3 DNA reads TGCAGTGCGCTCACTAGCGGGGGAGAGACCCAGTACTTC. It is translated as CSALTSGGETQYF.

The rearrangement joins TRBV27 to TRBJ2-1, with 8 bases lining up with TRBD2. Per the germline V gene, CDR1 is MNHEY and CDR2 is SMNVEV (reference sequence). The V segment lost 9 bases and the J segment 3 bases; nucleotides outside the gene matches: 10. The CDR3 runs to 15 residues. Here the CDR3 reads CASNSGTSGYNEQFF. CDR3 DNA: TGTGCCAGTAACTCCGGGACTAGTGGCTACAATGAGCAGTTCTTC.

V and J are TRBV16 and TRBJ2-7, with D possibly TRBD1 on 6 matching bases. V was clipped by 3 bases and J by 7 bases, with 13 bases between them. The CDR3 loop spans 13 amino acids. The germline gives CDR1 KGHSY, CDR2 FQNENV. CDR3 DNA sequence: TGTGCCAGCAGCCAGCGGACCCAGGGGGAGCAGTACGTC. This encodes CASSQRTQGEQYV.

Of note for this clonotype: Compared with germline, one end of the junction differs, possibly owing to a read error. CDR3 sequence reads: CASSRTREGAKSF. CDR3 bases: TGTGCCAGCAGCCGTACGCGGGAGGGGGCTAAGTCTTTT. The chain is built from TRBV11-2 and TRBJ1-6; 7 nucleotides match TRBD1. The germline CDR1 and CDR2 sequences are SGHAT and FQNNGV. This CDR3 is 13 amino acids long. Combining the CDR3 with reference TRBV11-2 and TRBJ1-6 gives the whole variable domain EAGVAQSPRYKIIEKRQSVAFWCNPISGHATLYWYQQILGQGPKLLIQFQNNGVVDDSQLPKDRFSAERLKGVDSTLKIQPAKLEDSAVYLCASSRTREGAKSFGNGTRLTVT.

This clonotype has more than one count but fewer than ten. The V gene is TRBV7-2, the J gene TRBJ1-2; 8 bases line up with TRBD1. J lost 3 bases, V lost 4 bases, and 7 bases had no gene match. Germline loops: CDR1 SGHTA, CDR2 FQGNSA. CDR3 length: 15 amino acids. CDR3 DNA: TGTGCCAGCAGCTCCAGGACAGGGCCTTACTATGGCTACACCTTC. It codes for CASSSRTGPYYGYTF. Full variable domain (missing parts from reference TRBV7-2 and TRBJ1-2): GAGVSQSPSNKVTEKGKDVELRCDPISGHTALYWYRQSLGQGLEFLIYFQGNSAPDKSGLPSDRFSAERTGGSVSTLTIQRTQQEDSAVYLCASSSRTGPYYGYTFGSGTRLTVV.

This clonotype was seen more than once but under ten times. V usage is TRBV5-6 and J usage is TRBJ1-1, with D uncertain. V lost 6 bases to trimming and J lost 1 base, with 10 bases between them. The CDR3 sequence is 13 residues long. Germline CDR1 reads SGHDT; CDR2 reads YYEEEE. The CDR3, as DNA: TGTGCCAGCACCACCCCCCAGAACACTGAAGCTTTCTTT. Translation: CASTTPQNTEAFF.

The DNA for the CDR3 is TGCAGTGCTAGAACCGGCTCCTACGAGCAGTACGTC. It translates to CSARTGSYEQYV. The J gene is TRBJ2-7, the V gene TRBV20-1; D unclear. Germline V gene data show CDR1 as DFQATT and CDR2 as SNEGSKA (reference sequence). CDR3 size: 12 residues. With 2 bases removed from V and 0 bases from J, the gap between germline ends came to 5 bases.

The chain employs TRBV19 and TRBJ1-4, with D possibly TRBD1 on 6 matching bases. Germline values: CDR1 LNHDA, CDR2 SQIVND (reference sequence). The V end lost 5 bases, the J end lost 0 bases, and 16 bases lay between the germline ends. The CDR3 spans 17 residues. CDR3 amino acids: CASSGTGNAATNEKLFF. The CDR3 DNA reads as TGTGCCAGTAGTGGTACAGGGAATGCAGCAACTAATGAAAAACTGTTTTTT.

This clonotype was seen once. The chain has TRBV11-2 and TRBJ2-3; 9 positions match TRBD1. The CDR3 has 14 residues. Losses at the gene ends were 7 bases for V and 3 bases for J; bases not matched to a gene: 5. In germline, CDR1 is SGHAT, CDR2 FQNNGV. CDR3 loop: CASTYGQGTDTQYF. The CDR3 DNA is TGTGCCAGCACCTATGGACAGGGGACAGATACGCAGTATTTT.

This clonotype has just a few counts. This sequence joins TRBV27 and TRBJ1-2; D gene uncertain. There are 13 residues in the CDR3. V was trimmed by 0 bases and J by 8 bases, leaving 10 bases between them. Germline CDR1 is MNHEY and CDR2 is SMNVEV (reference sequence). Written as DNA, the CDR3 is TGTGCCAGCAGTTTATCGGTGCTGGGCGGCTACACCTTC. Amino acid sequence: CASSLSVLGGYTF.

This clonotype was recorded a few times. Here the CDR3 reads CASSLAGTTVSGANVLTF. The CDR3 region has the DNA TGCGCCAGCAGCTTGGCAGGGACAACAGTCTCTGGGGCCAACGTCCTGACTTTC. The chain carries TRBV5-1 and TRBJ2-6, with D possibly TRBD1 on 6 matching bases. V lost 0 bases to trimming and J lost 0 bases, with 13 bases between them. Germline V lookup: CDR1 SGHRS, CDR2 YFSETQ. The length of the CDR3 is 18 residues.

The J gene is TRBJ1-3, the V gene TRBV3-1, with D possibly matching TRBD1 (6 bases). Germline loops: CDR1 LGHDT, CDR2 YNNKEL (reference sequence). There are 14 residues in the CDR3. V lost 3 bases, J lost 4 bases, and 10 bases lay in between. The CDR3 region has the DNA TGTGCCAGCAGCCAGTCAGGGGCAGGAAACACCATATATTTT. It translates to CASSQSGAGNTIYF.

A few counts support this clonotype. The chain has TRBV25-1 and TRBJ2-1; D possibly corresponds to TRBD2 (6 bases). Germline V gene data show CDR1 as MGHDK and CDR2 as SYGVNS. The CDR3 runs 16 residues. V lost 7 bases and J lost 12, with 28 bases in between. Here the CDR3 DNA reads TGTGCCAGCACCCCAGGCATCACGGGAGCGGATCGGGGGCAGTTCTTC. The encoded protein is CASTPGITGADRGQFF. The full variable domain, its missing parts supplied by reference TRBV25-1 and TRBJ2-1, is EADIYQTPRYLVIGTGKKITLECSQTMGHDKMYWYQQDPGMELHLIHYSYGVNSTEKGDLSSESTVSRIRTEHFPLTLESARPSHTSQYLCASTPGITGADRGQFFGPGTRLTVL.